What follows are 2 T cell receptor beta chains derived from one specimen sequenced in a study of T cells in Graves' hyperthyroidism and ophthalmopathy (dated by TCRdb to about 2019). To prepare the library, multiplex PCR was applied. Sequencing was performed on an Illumina HiSeq 2000. The TCR beta CDR3 regions were amplified from the RNA transcripts. The first round of RT-PCR for the TCR CDR3 was performed with the HTBI primer set and the Qiagen OneStep RT-PCR kit. TCRdb trimmed public reads at Q25 via fastp, called clones via MiXCR and kept in-frame beta chains. Every entry covers one CDR3 protein and lists the most common genes and DNA from its rows. The sample table holds 600,000 to 800,000 distinct CDR3 sequences, of which 30% to 40% were seen once. Together, the top ten hold about a third of the sample. The sequencing input was blood. The source is a woman between 40 and 55 years old with Graves' hyperthyroidism.

Of note for this clonotype: Sequence at one end of the junction differs from germline and may be a read error. J is TRBJ1-1 and V is TRBV25-1, with TRBD1 identical over 9 bases. The CDR3 has 13 residues. Germline V lookup: CDR1 MGHDK, CDR2 SYGVNS. CDR3 in amino acids: CTSSFHGQGEAFF. The CDR3 nucleotides read TGTACCAGCAGTTTCCACGGACAGGGGGAAGCTTTCTTT.

Only a few counts were recorded for this clonotype. V usage is TRBV25-1 and J usage is TRBJ2-2, with D uncertain. Germline V gene sequence: CDR1 MGHDK, CDR2 SYGVNS. V lost 8 bases, J lost 6 bases, and 10 bases lay in between. This CDR3 is 12 amino acids long. CDR3 sequence reads: CASGLGAGELFF. The CDR3 DNA follows: TGTGCCAGCGGTCTTGGAGCCGGGGAGCTGTTTTTT.